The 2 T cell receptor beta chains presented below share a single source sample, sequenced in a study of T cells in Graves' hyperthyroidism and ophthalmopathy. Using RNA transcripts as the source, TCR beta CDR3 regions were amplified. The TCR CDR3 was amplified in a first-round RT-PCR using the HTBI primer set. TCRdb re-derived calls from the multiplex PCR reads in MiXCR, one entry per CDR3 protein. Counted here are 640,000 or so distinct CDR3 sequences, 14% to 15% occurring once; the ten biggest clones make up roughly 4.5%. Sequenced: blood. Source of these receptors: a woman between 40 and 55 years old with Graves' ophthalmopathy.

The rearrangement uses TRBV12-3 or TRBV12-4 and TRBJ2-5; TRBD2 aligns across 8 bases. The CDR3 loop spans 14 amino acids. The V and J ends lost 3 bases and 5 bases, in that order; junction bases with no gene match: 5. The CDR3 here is CASSLTSARETQYF. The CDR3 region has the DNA TGTGCCAGCAGTTTGACTAGCGCAAGGGAGACCCAGTACTTC.

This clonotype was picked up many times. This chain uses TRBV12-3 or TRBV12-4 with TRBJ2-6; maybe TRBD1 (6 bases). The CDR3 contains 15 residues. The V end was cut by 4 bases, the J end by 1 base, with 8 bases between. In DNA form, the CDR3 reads TGTGCCAGCAGTTACAGGGCGTCTGGGGCCAACGTCCTGACTTTC. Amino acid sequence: CASSYRASGANVLTF.